These 29 T cell receptor beta chains were all obtained from the same sample, sequenced in a study of shared T cell receptors in the human thymus. Data came from immunoSEQ multiplex PCR; TCRdb stores just in-frame clones and leaves some out. The table shows about 540,000 clones, with approximately 78% occurring only once. The data also belong to a second study, concerning human thymus T cells.

The specimen was thymocytes. The receptor set was obtained from a boy younger than two with a congenital heart defect.

The rearrangement links TRBV4-2 to TRBJ2-1; D is possibly TRBD2 (6 bases). Between the trimmed V and J ends, which lost 4 bases and 1 base, there was a span of 14 bases. The CDR3 spans 16 residues. Germline values: CDR1 LGHNA, CDR2 YNFKEQ. The CDR3 bases are TGTGCCAGCAGCCCCGAGTGGGACTCTTCCTACAATGAGCAGTTCTTC. Amino acids: CASSPEWDSSYNEQFF.

This chain uses TRBV7-9 with TRBJ2-1, with D hard to call. With 7 bases removed from V and 10 bases from J, the gap between germline ends came to 14 bases. CDR1 is SEHNR and CDR2 is FQNEAQ in the germline V gene (reference sequence). The CDR3 consists of 12 residues. The CDR3 protein is CASTPRVREQFF. CDR3 DNA: TGTGCCAGCACCCCCCGAGTCCGGGAGCAGTTCTTC.

This clone has a handful of counts. The chain carries TRBV4-3 and TRBJ2-5; 15 nucleotides align to TRBD2. Trimming took 0 bases from V and 2 from J; bases not matched to a gene: 4. Germline V gives CDR1 LGHNA, CDR2 YSLEER. The length of the CDR3 is 18 residues. The CDR3 bases are TGCGCCAGCAGCCAAGACCGGACTAGCGGGAGGGAACAAGAGACCCAGTACTTC. Translation gives CASSQDRTSGREQETQYF.

This clone showed up just once. The chain carries TRBV9 and TRBJ1-1; D ambiguous. The CDR3 sequence is 16 residues long. Germline assignment: CDR1 SGDLS and CDR2 YYNGEE. Trimming removed 0 bases at V and 1 base at J, with 13 bases between. Written as DNA, the CDR3 is TGTGCCAGCAGCGTAGGGGTCCCGGGGTGGAACACTGAAGCTTTCTTT. This translates into CASSVGVPGWNTEAFF. The variable domain in full, completed from reference TRBV9 and TRBJ1-1, reads DSGVTQTPKHLITATGQRVTLRCSPRSGDLSVYWYQQSLDQGLQFLIQYYNGEERAKGNILERFSAQQFPDLHSELNLSSLELGDSALYFCASSVGVPGWNTEAFFGQGTRLTVV.

Only one count was recorded for this clone. This chain links TRBV7-8 with TRBJ1-2, with 7 bases fitting TRBD1. V dropped 4 bases and J dropped 3; count of bases not matched to a gene: 11. CDR1 SGHVS and CDR2 FQNEAQ come from the germline V gene. This CDR3 has 16 amino acids. CDR3 region: CASSSPGTDVYYGYTF. CDR3 DNA sequence: TGTGCCAGCAGCTCACCGGGGACAGATGTTTACTATGGCTACACCTTC.

The gene calls are TRBV2 and TRBJ2-7, with 7 bases matching TRBD1. This CDR3 is built from 18 residues. Germline V lookup: CDR1 SNHLY, CDR2 FYNNEI. Trimming at V came to 4 bases and at J to 3 bases, leaving 18 bases not matched to a gene. The CDR3 loop reads CASSVRDSLAEGNYEQYF. DNA of the CDR3: TGTGCCAGCAGTGTCCGGGACAGTCTAGCCGAGGGAAACTACGAGCAGTACTTC.

V gene TRBV6-5 combines with J gene TRBJ2-5; D is perhaps TRBD1 (5 bases). Trimming shortened V by 4 bases and J by 1 base, and 13 bases separated the two germline ends. The CDR3 loop spans 15 amino acids. CDR1 and CDR2 from the germline V gene are MNHEY and SVGAGI. The CDR3 DNA reads TGTGCCAGCAGTTCCGATTCGACAGCCCAAGAGACCCAGTACTTC. It codes for CASSSDSTAQETQYF.

In DNA, the CDR3 is TGTGCCAGCAGTCCCGGAGCTAGCGGGAGGGCGGGGCAAGAGACCCAGTACTTC. The encoded protein is CASSPGASGRAGQETQYF. The gene calls are TRBV27 and TRBJ2-5; 12 positions match TRBD2. The germline V gene encodes CDR1 MNHEY and CDR2 SMNVEV (reference sequence). Losses at the gene ends were 5 bases for V and 2 bases for J; bases not matched to a gene: 12. The CDR3 spans 18 residues.

This sequence joins TRBV4-1 and TRBJ2-2; no clear D gene. This CDR3 contains 14 residues. The V end was cut by 2 bases, the J end by 1 base, with 5 bases between. Germline CDR1 and CDR2: MGHRA and YSYEKL. The CDR3 DNA is TGCGCCAGCAGCCAATCCAAGAACACCGGGGAGCTGTTTTTT. It yields the protein CASSQSKNTGELFF.

The genes are TRBV7-6 and TRBJ2-5; possibly TRBD2 for D (6 bases). The length of the CDR3 is 16 residues. The germline V gene encodes CDR1 SGHVS and CDR2 FNYEAQ. Trimming pared 2 bases from V and 1 base from J, leaving 14 bases between. The CDR3 coding sequence is TGTGCCAGCAGCTTAACGGCGGAGCGGGTCCAAGAGACCCAGTACTTC. It translates to CASSLTAERVQETQYF.

This clone was counted between two and nine times. The chain combines TRBV4-1 with TRBJ2-5; D might be TRBD1 (5 bases). CDR3 length equals 14 residues. The V gene lost 2 bases and the J gene lost 3 bases, with 10 bases spanning the gap. Germline loops: CDR1 MGHRA, CDR2 YSYEKL. CDR3 sequence reads: CASSQKTGEETQYF. Written as DNA, the CDR3 is TGCGCCAGCAGCCAAAAAACAGGAGAAGAGACCCAGTACTTC.

The genes are TRBV11-2 and TRBJ2-7; 8 bases map to TRBD2. CDR3 length: 18 residues. The germline V gene encodes CDR1 SGHAT and CDR2 FQNNGV. V lost 1 base, J lost 5 bases, and 16 bases stayed unmatched. The CDR3 DNA is TGTGCCAGCAGCTTAGCGGGAAGGTGGGAGCGGGAGCAGAACGAGCAGTACTTC. Its protein product is CASSLAGRWEREQNEQYF.

The genes are TRBV6-1 and TRBJ2-5, with 12 nucleotides matching TRBD2. Germline V gene data show CDR1 as MNHNS and CDR2 as SASEGT. The CDR3 is 16 amino acids. V shed 4 bases, J shed 4 bases, and the junction held 7 bases outside the gene matches. Written as DNA, the CDR3 is TGTGCCAGCAGTGGCCGGACTAGCGGGACCCTAGAGACCCAGTACTTC. Protein: CASSGRTSGTLETQYF.

In its sample, this clone was seen once. This chain joins TRBV4-2 and TRBJ2-7; 9 bases match TRBD2. The germline V gene has CDR1 LGHNA and CDR2 YNFKEQ. This CDR3 has 17 residues. With V trimmed by 3 bases and J by 0 bases, 9 bases remained unmatched. The CDR3 DNA follows: TGTGCCAGCAGCCAGGAGCGTACTAGCGGGCCCTCCTACGAGCAGTACTTC. It yields the protein CASSQERTSGPSYEQYF.

This clone was seen once. CDR3 nucleotides: TGTGCCACCAGCAGAGAGATTTCCGCGGCGGCTTTCTTT. Translation: CATSREISAAAFF. The chain couples TRBV15 to TRBJ1-1, with unresolved D. CDR3 length: 13 amino acids. CDR1 is LNHNV and CDR2 is YYDKDF in the germline V gene (reference sequence). V was shortened by 0 bases and J by 11 bases, with 13 bases between the two germline ends.

Only a few counts were recorded for this clone. This chain connects TRBV7-2 to TRBJ2-7; TRBD2 agrees at 7 bases. The J segment lost 1 base and the V segment lost 5 bases, leaving 5 bases of the junction unmatched. The CDR3 contains 14 residues. CDR1 is SGHTA and CDR2 is FQGNSA in the germline V gene. CDR3 sequence: CASSPRDYSYEQYF. The CDR3 DNA reads TGTGCCAGCAGCCCACGGGACTATTCCTACGAGCAGTACTTC.

This clone appeared once. The rearrangement joins TRBV19 to TRBJ2-7, with 7 bases matching TRBD1. This CDR3 contains 15 residues. V lost 3 bases to trimming and J lost 2 bases; unmatched junction nucleotides: 7. Germline V gene data show CDR1 as LNHDA and CDR2 as SQIVND (reference sequence). CDR3 bases: TGTGCCAGTAGTATCACAGGGGAAAAAGCCTACGAGCAGTACTTC. The encoded protein is CASSITGEKAYEQYF.

Only a few counts were recorded for this clone. The chain carries TRBV18 and TRBJ1-3; D gene unclear. CDR1 is KGHSH and CDR2 is LQKENI in the germline V gene. CDR3 length: 14 amino acids. The V gene lost 0 bases and the J gene lost 9 bases, with 12 bases spanning the gap. CDR3 amino acids: CASSPPRLWSTIYF. CDR3 coding DNA: TGTGCCAGCTCACCACCTCGTCTCTGGAGCACCATATATTTT.

The V and J genes are TRBV4-3 and TRBJ2-5; 12 nucleotides align to TRBD2. The better agreement between TRBJ2-7 and the DNA end casts doubt on the J call. Germline CDR1 is LGHNA and CDR2 is YSLEER. The CDR3 sequence is 18 residues long. CDR3 loop: CASSQGGPSGRAEYEQYF. The CDR3 bases are TGCGCCAGCAGCCAAGGAGGCCCTAGCGGGAGGGCGGAGTACGAGCAGTACTTC.

The CDR3 DNA reads TGTGCCAGCAGTGAGCGAGGGTATGATGGCTACACCTTC. Residues: CASSERGYDGYTF. The chain uses TRBV2 and TRBJ1-2; D ambiguous. CDR3 length equals 13 residues. Germline lookup yields CDR1 SNHLY and CDR2 FYNNEI. The V end was cut by 3 bases, the J end by 6 bases, with 11 bases between.

This sequence joins TRBV28 and TRBJ2-2; 7 nucleotides align to TRBD1. The CDR3 sequence is 15 residues long. Per germline, CDR1 MDHEN and CDR2 SYDVKM. After removal of 5 bases from V and 4 bases from J, the junction contained 7 bases not matched to a gene. In DNA form, the CDR3 reads TGTGCCAGCAGTACCCGGACAGGCCGCACCGGGGAGCTGTTTTTT. Its translation is CASSTRTGRTGELFF.

There are a few counts of this clone. V usage is TRBV5-6 and J usage is TRBJ2-7; 9 bases are shared with TRBD1. There are 17 residues in the CDR3. V trimming: 2 bases; J trimming: 1 base; junction bases outside the gene matches: 10. Germline V gene lookup returns CDR1 SGHDT and CDR2 YYEEEE. CDR3 sequence: CASSFGTGPFPSYEQYF. CDR3 sequence (DNA): TGTGCCAGCAGCTTCGGGACAGGGCCTTTCCCGTCCTACGAGCAGTACTTC. The variable domain in full, completed from reference TRBV5-6 and TRBJ2-7, reads DAGVTQSPTHLIKTRGQQVTLRCSPKSGHDTVSWYQQALGQGPQFIFQYYEEEERQRGNFPDRFSGHQFPNYSSELNVNALLLGDSALYLCASSFGTGPFPSYEQYFGPGTRLTVT.

A single count supports this clone. V and J are TRBV5-8 and TRBJ1-5; possibly TRBD1 for D (5 bases). Looked up from germline, CDR1 is SGHTS and CDR2 is YDEGEE. This CDR3 region has 14 residues. Trimming took off 4 bases at V and 7 bases at J, with 15 bases between the two ends. The CDR3 region is CASSPGGVRQPQHF. In DNA form, the CDR3 reads TGTGCCAGCAGCCCTGGAGGGGTTAGGCAGCCCCAGCATTTT.

J is TRBJ2-4 and V is TRBV28; maybe TRBD2 (5 bases). The CDR3 extends over 17 amino acids. The V end was cut by 2 bases, the J end by 0 bases, with 14 bases between. Germline V lookup: CDR1 MDHEN, CDR2 SYDVKM. The CDR3 protein is CASSLGGRRLAKNIQYF. CDR3 DNA sequence: TGTGCCAGCAGTTTAGGCGGGCGGAGACTAGCCAAAAACATTCAGTACTTC.

The J gene is TRBJ1-1, the V gene TRBV4-3, with a tentative D call TRBD1 (5 bases). The CDR3 is made up of 13 amino acids. Between the trimmed V and J ends, which lost 4 bases and 7 bases, there was a span of 13 bases. Germline V lookup: CDR1 LGHNA, CDR2 YSLEER. CDR3 amino acids: CASSRDSRDEAFF. The CDR3 DNA follows: TGCGCCAGCAGCCGCGACAGTCGTGATGAAGCTTTCTTT.

This clone was seen once. The rearrangement uses TRBV11-1 and TRBJ2-3; 8 nucleotides line up with TRBD2. J lost 2 bases, V lost 1 base, and 8 bases had no gene match. Germline CDR1 reads SGHAT; CDR2 reads FQDESV (reference sequence). The CDR3 is 17 amino acids. In DNA form, the CDR3 reads TGTGCCAGCAGCTTAGTTACGCGGGAGGTCCCCACAGATACGCAGTATTTT. Residues: CASSLVTREVPTDTQYF.

This clone was seen only a few times. V gene TRBV7-2 combines with J gene TRBJ2-1, with TRBD2 identical over 9 bases. This CDR3 is built from 17 residues. J lost 4 bases, V lost 0 bases, and 7 bases had no gene match. CDR1 SGHTA and CDR2 FQGNSA come from the germline V gene. In DNA form, the CDR3 reads TGTGCCAGCAGCTTAGCAACTAGCGGGCCCTCATACAATGAGCAGTTCTTC. Residues: CASSLATSGPSYNEQFF.

Only a few counts were recorded for this clone. The V gene is TRBV7-2, the J gene TRBJ1-3; TRBD1 is a possible D gene (6 bases). This CDR3 spans 14 amino acids. Germline V gene lookup returns CDR1 SGHTA and CDR2 FQGNSA. The V end was cut by 5 bases, the J end by 4 bases, with 12 bases between. In nucleotides, the CDR3 is TGTGCCAGCAGCCGACTTACAGGGGGAAACACCATATATTTT. Translated, it gives CASSRLTGGNTIYF.

In DNA form, the CDR3 reads TGTGCCAGCAGCTTAGAACTGGGCCCGGCCCGATATGAAAAACTGTTTTTT. Translation gives CASSLELGPARYEKLFF. The rearrangement uses TRBV11-2 and TRBJ1-4; no clear D. The germline V gene has CDR1 SGHAT and CDR2 FQNNGV. V was shortened by 0 bases and J by 6 bases, with 17 bases between the two germline ends. CDR3 length equals 17 residues.